This T cell receptor beta chain is from a study of cytomegalovirus exposure and HLA in healthy donors. Whole-study results and caveats: Reported performance of the classifier showed diagnosis of cytomegalovirus status with high specificity and sensitivity. Researchers counted some 150 TCR beta chains as cytomegalovirus-associated. The finding came from a later analysis; first-cohort TCR clusters tended to co-occur in the 130 or so validation repertoires.

On this clone: Its target is unknown.

The donors were members of the validation cohort comprising some 120 subjects, separate from the roughly 600-subject first cohort. The method was immunoSEQ multiplex PCR; TCRdb's version includes in-frame clones alone and lacks a portion of them. The table includes under 250,000 clones, approximately 90% detected once. The sequence was obtained from a woman aged 18-29 years in good health and CMV-seronegative. Sequenced material: PBMCs.

This CDR3 reads CASKSLGLGNTEAFF. The CDR3 coding sequence is TGTGCCAGCAAGTCACTAGGCCTAGGCAACACTGAAGCTTTCTTT. The V and J genes are TRBV2 and TRBJ1-1; D gene ambiguous. Trimming pared 7 bases from V and 2 bases from J, leaving 17 bases between. CDR1 is SNHLY, CDR2 FYNNEI, per germline. The CDR3 extends over 15 amino acids.